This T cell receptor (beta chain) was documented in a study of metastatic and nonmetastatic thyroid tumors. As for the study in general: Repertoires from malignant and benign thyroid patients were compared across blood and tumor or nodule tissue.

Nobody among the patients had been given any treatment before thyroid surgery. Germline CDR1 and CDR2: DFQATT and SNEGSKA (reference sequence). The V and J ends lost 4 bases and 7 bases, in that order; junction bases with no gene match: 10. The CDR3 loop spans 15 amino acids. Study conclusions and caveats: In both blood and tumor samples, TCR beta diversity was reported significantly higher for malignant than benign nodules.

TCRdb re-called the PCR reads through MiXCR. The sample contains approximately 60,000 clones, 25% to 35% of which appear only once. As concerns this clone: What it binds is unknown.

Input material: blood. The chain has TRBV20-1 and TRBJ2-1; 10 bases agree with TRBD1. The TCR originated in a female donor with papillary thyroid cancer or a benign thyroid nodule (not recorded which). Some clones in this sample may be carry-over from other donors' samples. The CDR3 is CSAIPYGTGVNEQFF. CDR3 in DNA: TGCAGTGCTATCCCCTACGGGACAGGGGTAAATGAGCAGTTCTTC.